The 24 T cell receptor beta chains given below trace back to one sample, sequenced in a study of shared clonotypes between healthy human individuals. Sequenced by immunoSEQ multiplex PCR; TCRdb stores in-frame clones only, minus some. In the table there are over a million clones, about 96% of which are singletons. The source material was naive CD4+ T cells sorted from blood. Documented subset: CD45RA+ positively selected. The receptors come from a young man in good health.

The chain carries TRBV5-1 and TRBJ2-7; no clear D gene. V shed 1 base and J shed 2 bases, with 7 bases lying between them. Germline CDR1 reads SGHRS; CDR2 reads YFSETQ. The CDR3 spans 13 residues. This chain's CDR3 is CASSLTATYEQYF. As DNA, the CDR3 is TGCGCCAGCAGCTTGACGGCTACCTACGAGCAGTACTTC.

The chain couples TRBV28 to TRBJ2-7; D assignment may be TRBD1 or TRBD2 (5 bases each). The CDR3 is 15 residues long. Germline CDR1 MDHEN, CDR2 SYDVKM. V was clipped by 4 bases and J by 2 bases, with 15 bases between them. The CDR3 DNA sequence: TGTGCCAGCAGTTCCTTGGGACCGAAAACCTACGAGCAGTACTTC. The encoded protein is CASSSLGPKTYEQYF.

The gene calls are TRBV6-1 and TRBJ2-7; possibly TRBD2 for D (6 bases). The CDR3 extends over 14 amino acids. The V end lost 2 bases, the J end lost 6 bases, and 14 bases lay between the germline ends. The germline V gene has CDR1 MNHNS and CDR2 SASEGT. The chain's CDR3 is CASSEIRSRGEQYF. The DNA for the CDR3 is TGTGCCAGCAGTGAAATCAGGTCGCGGGGCGAGCAGTACTTC.

The chain combines TRBV19 with TRBJ1-5, with TRBD1 matching 7 bases. The CDR3 totals 15 residues. The J segment lost 0 bases and the V segment lost 5 bases, leaving 4 bases of the junction unmatched. Germline V gene data show CDR1 as LNHDA and CDR2 as SQIVND (reference sequence). The CDR3 loop reads CASSRGQVSNQPQHF. In DNA, the CDR3 is TGTGCCAGTAGTCGAGGACAGGTTAGCAATCAGCCCCAGCATTTT.

The rearrangement uses TRBV5-1 and TRBJ2-7, with D perhaps assigned TRBD1 or TRBD2 (6 bases each). Germline V gene lookup returns CDR1 SGHRS and CDR2 YFSETQ. The CDR3 consists of 18 residues. V was trimmed by 4 bases and J by 3 bases, leaving 26 bases between them. CDR3 loop: CASSPSGGDSKFGYEQYF. The CDR3 DNA sequence: TGCGCCAGCAGCCCCTCCGGGGGCGACTCAAAATTCGGCTACGAGCAGTACTTC.

V usage is TRBV29-1 and J usage is TRBJ2-3; no clear D. Trimming left V 5 bases short and J 6 bases short, with 18 bases between. The CDR3 length is 14 residues. Germline V gene lookup returns CDR1 SQVTM and CDR2 ANQGSEA. The CDR3 region is CSVYRLLGADTQYF. The CDR3 nucleotides are TGCAGCGTTTATCGGCTACTCGGCGCTGATACGCAGTATTTT.

The chain links TRBV5-4 to TRBJ2-1; D gene ambiguous. The CDR3 is 16 residues long. Between the trimmed V and J ends, which lost 3 bases and 2 bases, there was a span of 15 bases. Germline lookup yields CDR1 SGHNT and CDR2 YYREEE (reference sequence). In nucleotides, the CDR3 is TGTGCCAGCAGCTGGGCACCTACGATGACCTACAATGAGCAGTTCTTC. Its translation: CASSWAPTMTYNEQFF.

V gene TRBV5-1 combines with J gene TRBJ2-1, with a weak D call TRBD2 (6 bases). Trimming shortened V by 4 bases and J by 4 bases, and 12 bases separated the two germline ends. The CDR3 consists of 14 residues. CDR1 and CDR2 (germline): SGHRS, YFSETQ. The CDR3 bases are TGCGCCAGCAGCCCAGGGACTCGGTACAATGAGCAGTTCTTC. This sequence encodes CASSPGTRYNEQFF.

In this sample, this clone turned up a few times. CDR3 DNA: TGTGCCAGCAGGCCCTCCGGAGGTTTAGGGCAGTACTTC. Amino acid sequence: CASRPSGGLGQYF. J is TRBJ2-7 and V is TRBV7-9; tentative D call: TRBD2 (5 bases). The CDR3 has 13 residues. Deletions cut 6 bases from V and 9 bases from J, with 18 bases between. Germline-derived CDR1 and CDR2 are SEHNR and FQNEAQ (reference sequence).

The V gene is TRBV11-2, the J gene TRBJ1-2; a weak D match, TRBD1 (6 bases). CDR1 is SGHAT and CDR2 is FQNNGV in the germline V gene. Trimming shortened V by 1 base and J by 6 bases, and 18 bases separated the two germline ends. The CDR3 consists of 16 residues. CDR3 in DNA: TGTGCCAGCAGCTTAGTCGGGGGCGAGCCACGCGATGGCTACACCTTC. Amino acids: CASSLVGGEPRDGYTF.

V is TRBV5-1 and J is TRBJ2-7; D is undetermined. The CDR3 totals 14 residues. The V end lost 4 bases, the J end lost 2 bases, and 13 bases lay between the germline ends. CDR1 and CDR2 from the germline V gene are SGHRS and YFSETQ. The CDR3 nucleotides read TGCGCCAGCAGCCCTATTGCGGATACCTACGAGCAGTACTTC. Its protein product is CASSPIADTYEQYF.

The gene calls are TRBV28 and TRBJ1-4, with a tentative D call TRBD1 (6 bases). The germline V gene has CDR1 MDHEN and CDR2 SYDVKM. V was cut by 4 bases and J by 8 bases, with 23 bases left in between. The CDR3 is made up of 17 amino acids. The CDR3 bases are TGTGCCAGCAGTTCCCCAAGGGGAGGGGGAAAGGGGGAAAAACTGTTTTTT. Protein product: CASSSPRGGGKGEKLFF.

The V gene is TRBV11-2, the J gene TRBJ1-5; weak D call: TRBD1 (5 bases). The CDR3 length is 14 residues. V was clipped by 2 bases and J by 1 base, with 6 bases between them. Germline assignment: CDR1 SGHAT and CDR2 FQNNGV. CDR3 loop: CASSLRGSNQPQHF. The CDR3 nucleotides are TGTGCCAGCAGCTTACGGGGGAGCAATCAGCCCCAGCATTTT.

This chain connects TRBV5-4 to TRBJ1-2; TRBD1 aligns across 8 bases. V trimming: 5 bases; J trimming: 4 bases; junction bases outside the gene matches: 10. From germline, CDR1 is SGHNT and CDR2 YYREEE (reference sequence). The CDR3 runs 15 residues. The CDR3 loop reads CASRPQGARTYGYTF. The CDR3 DNA reads as TGTGCCAGCAGACCTCAGGGGGCGCGTACCTATGGCTACACCTTC. Full variable domain (missing parts from reference TRBV5-4 and TRBJ1-2): ETGVTQSPTHLIKTRGQQVTLRCSSQSGHNTVSWYQQALGQGPQFIFQYYREEENGRGNFPPRFSGLQFPNYSSELNVNALELDDSALYLCASRPQGARTYGYTFGSGTRLTVV.

The chain uses TRBV5-8 and TRBJ2-5; D gene unclear. The CDR3 totals 11 residues. V was trimmed by 4 bases and J by 5 bases, leaving 6 bases between them. The germline gives CDR1 SGHTS, CDR2 YDEGEE. The CDR3 DNA is TGTGCCAGCAGCCCCGGGGAGACCCAGTACTTC. It codes for CASSPGETQYF.

CDR3: CASSQDSGDIGYTF. As DNA, the CDR3 is TGCGCCAGCAGCCAAGATAGCGGGGACATAGGCTACACCTTC. The genes are TRBV4-3 and TRBJ1-2; a weak D match, TRBD1 (6 bases). V lost 0 bases, J lost 8 bases, and 13 bases lay in between. This CDR3 spans 14 amino acids. The germline V gene encodes CDR1 LGHNA and CDR2 YSLEER.

The genes are TRBV29-1 and TRBJ2-7; 9 bases map to TRBD2. V was pared by 5 bases and J by 4 bases, with 15 bases of the junction left unmatched. The CDR3 is 16 amino acids. Germline V CDR1 and CDR2: SQVTM, ANQGSEA. CDR3 residues: CSVTSPSGRIWYEQYF. The CDR3 DNA follows: TGCAGCGTTACCTCCCCGAGCGGGAGGATCTGGTACGAGCAGTACTTC.

The chain recombines TRBV10-2 with TRBJ2-2, with D possibly being TRBD1 (5 bases). Between the trimmed V and J ends, which lost 6 bases and 1 base, there was a span of 21 bases. The CDR3 has 18 residues. Germline CDR1 is WSHSY and CDR2 is SAAADI. The CDR3 region has the DNA TGCGCCAGCAGCTTACCTCAGTGGGGCGAGATGAACACCGGGGAGCTGTTTTTT. Protein sequence: CASSLPQWGEMNTGELFF.

This clone was seen just once. The chain joins TRBV18 to TRBJ1-4, with 8 nucleotides matching TRBD1. The CDR3 has 14 residues. The ends lost 2 bases at V and 7 bases at J; junction bases unmatched: 3. The germline V gene has CDR1 KGHSH and CDR2 LQKENI. The CDR3 DNA reads as TGTGCCAGCTCACCATTGGACAGGGCTGAAAAACTGTTTTTT. Amino acid sequence: CASSPLDRAEKLFF.

The chain couples TRBV9 to TRBJ2-1; D not resolved. The CDR3 covers 15 residues. Germline V lookup: CDR1 SGDLS, CDR2 YYNGEE. The ends were cut back, 6 bases at V and 5 bases at J, with 18 bases in the middle. In DNA, the CDR3 is TGTGCCAGCAATGGCCTTGGCGTGGGCCACAATGAGCAGTTCTTC. Translated: CASNGLGVGHNEQFF.

CDR3 nucleotide sequence: TGCGCCAGCAGCCCACCGAAGGGACAGGGCCCCGTGGGCACAGATACGCAGTATTTT. Its protein is CASSPPKGQGPVGTDTQYF. The chain combines TRBV5-1 with TRBJ2-3; TRBD1 agrees at 9 bases. The CDR3 spans 19 residues. Germline V gene sequence: CDR1 SGHRS, CDR2 YFSETQ. Trimming took 4 bases from V and 1 from J; bases not matched to a gene: 16.

The CDR3 loop is CASRTGPTIYF. The DNA of the CDR3 is TGTGCCAGCCGGACAGGACCAACCATATATTTT. This chain uses TRBV28 with TRBJ1-3, with 7 bases fitting TRBD1. Trimming removed 8 bases from V and 10 bases from J; junction bases left unmatched: 5. Germline V gives CDR1 MDHEN, CDR2 SYDVKM. The CDR3 extends over 11 amino acids.

The V call is TRBV28, the J call TRBJ1-4; TRBD1 is a possible D gene (5 bases). Germline loops: CDR1 MDHEN, CDR2 SYDVKM. Trimming took off 5 bases at V and 6 bases at J, with 19 bases between the two ends. The CDR3 length is 16 residues. CDR3 DNA: TGTGCCAGCAGTCCTCTTGCCGGGACTTATTATGAAAAACTGTTTTTT. Its protein is CASSPLAGTYYEKLFF.

The chain employs TRBV6-5 and TRBJ1-1; 8 nucleotides match TRBD1. The CDR3 spans 15 residues. V shed 6 bases, J shed 0 bases, and the junction held 6 bases outside the gene matches. CDR1 is MNHEY and CDR2 is SVGAGI in the germline V gene. The CDR3 DNA reads TGTGCCAGCAGCCCGTGGACAGGGTTGAACACTGAAGCTTTCTTT. Translating gives CASSPWTGLNTEAFF.